These T cell receptor beta chains were read from a single sample in a study of identical twins. Using its own MiXCR run on the 5' RACE reads, TCRdb lists one record per CDR3 protein. The sample includes some 710,000 distinct CDR3 sequences, roughly 6.2% seen only once; the top ten take 1.5% to 2%. The sample taken for sequencing was naive T cells sorted from blood. Receptors were obtained from a man in his late teens or twenties in good health. Both conserved end residues are part of each CDR3. The D gene is left open where the match is weak. Some rows have no size entry. The others give once, few or many, or a class for an expanded clone.

v_call: TRBV12-3/TRBV12-4
j_call: TRBJ2-7
clone_size: many
d_call: .
cdr3_aa: CASSLLGLNIEQYF
cdr3_nt: TGTGCCAGCAGTTTATTGGGACTCAATATCGAGCAGTACTTC

v_call: TRBV20-1
j_call: TRBJ2-1
clone_size: .
d_call: TRBD1
cdr3_aa: CSAGDRGSDSATYNEQFF
cdr3_nt: TGCAGTGCAGGGGACAGGGGGTCGGATTCGGCAACCTACAATGAGCAGTTCTTC

v_call: TRBV12-3/TRBV12-4
j_call: TRBJ2-1
clone_size: many
d_call: .
cdr3_aa: CASSAPTGGAYNEQFF
cdr3_nt: TGTGCCAGCAGTGCCCCAACAGGGGGGGCCTACAATGAGCAGTTCTTC

v_call: TRBV9
j_call: TRBJ2-7
clone_size: few
d_call: TRBD1
cdr3_aa: CASSLRTGTGIGEQYF
cdr3_nt: TGTGCCAGCAGCCTTAGAACCGGGACAGGGATCGGCGAGCAGTACTTC

v_call: TRBV7-9
j_call: TRBJ2-3
clone_size: .
d_call: .
cdr3_aa: CARSGTQDTQYF
cdr3_nt: TGTGCCAGGTCCGGGACTCAGGATACGCAGTATTTT

v_call: TRBV5-1
j_call: TRBJ2-3
clone_size: many
d_call: TRBD2
cdr3_aa: CASSPSGSSTDTQYF
cdr3_nt: TGCGCCAGCAGTCCTAGCGGATCTAGCACAGATACGCAGTATTTT

v_call: TRBV29-1
j_call: TRBJ2-7
clone_size: .
d_call: TRBD1
cdr3_aa: CSVVPGQGNEQYF
cdr3_nt: TGCAGCGTAGTCCCGGGACAGGGGAACGAGCAGTACTTC

v_call: TRBV9
j_call: TRBJ1-2
clone_size: many
d_call: TRBD1
cdr3_aa: CASSVQDRVNYGYTF
cdr3_nt: TGTGCCAGCAGCGTACAAGACAGGGTCAACTATGGCTACACCTTC

v_call: TRBV28
j_call: TRBJ2-1
clone_size: few
d_call: .
cdr3_aa: CASRGAAYNEQFF
cdr3_nt: TGTGCCAGCAGGGGGGCGGCCTACAATGAGCAGTTCTTC

v_call: TRBV5-6
j_call: TRBJ2-1
clone_size: many
d_call: TRBD2
cdr3_aa: CASHRTSNNEQFF
cdr3_nt: TGTGCCAGCCATAGGACTAGCAACAATGAGCAGTTCTTC

v_call: TRBV6-2/TRBV6-3
j_call: TRBJ2-5
clone_size: few
d_call: .
cdr3_aa: CASSFSMETQYF
cdr3_nt: TGTGCCAGCAGTTTTTCCATGGAGACCCAGTACTTC

v_call: TRBV25-1
j_call: TRBJ1-2
clone_size: many
d_call: .
cdr3_aa: CASSESTGPRSNGYTF
cdr3_nt: TGTGCCAGCAGTGAGTCCACGGGTCCGCGCTCGAATGGCTACACCTTC

v_call: TRBV15
j_call: TRBJ2-3
clone_size: .
d_call: .
cdr3_aa: CATSRDYSVRGTDTQYF
cdr3_nt: TGTGCCACCAGCAGAGATTACTCCGTCCGGGGCACAGATACGCAGTATTTT

v_call: TRBV12-3/TRBV12-4
j_call: TRBJ2-7
clone_size: many
d_call: TRBD1
cdr3_aa: CASGTDRGTPSSYEQYF
cdr3_nt: TGTGCCAGCGGGACCGACAGGGGGACCCCCAGCTCCTACGAGCAGTACTTC

v_call: TRBV7-8
j_call: TRBJ2-6
clone_size: once
d_call: .
cdr3_aa: CASSPRVNAGANVLTF
cdr3_nt: TGTGCCAGCAGCCCCCGGGTGAATGCTGGGGCCAACGTCCTGACTTTC

v_call: TRBV20-1
j_call: TRBJ2-3
clone_size: many
d_call: .
cdr3_aa: CSARDGRENTDTQYF
cdr3_nt: TGCAGTGCTAGAGATGGGCGGGAAAACACAGATACGCAGTATTTT

v_call: TRBV10-3
j_call: TRBJ2-3
clone_size: many
d_call: .
cdr3_aa: CAISGGSGTDTQYF
cdr3_nt: TGTGCCATCAGTGGGGGGTCGGGCACAGATACGCAGTATTTT

v_call: TRBV5-1
j_call: TRBJ2-2
clone_size: many
d_call: .
cdr3_aa: CASSLDPGEVGELFF
cdr3_nt: TGCGCCAGCAGCTTGGATCCAGGGGAGGTCGGGGAGCTGTTTTTT

v_call: TRBV7-2
j_call: TRBJ2-1
clone_size: many
d_call: TRBD1
cdr3_aa: CASSPRTGLYNEQFF
cdr3_nt: TGTGCCAGCAGCCCACGGACAGGCCTCTACAATGAGCAGTTCTTC

v_call: TRBV29-1
j_call: TRBJ2-7
clone_size: many
d_call: .
cdr3_aa: CSVLLPMSEQYF
cdr3_nt: TGCAGCGTTCTTCTCCCGATGAGCGAGCAGTACTTC

v_call: TRBV6-2/TRBV6-3
j_call: TRBJ2-1
clone_size: .
d_call: .
cdr3_aa: CAAQDSWEQFF
cdr3_nt: TGTGCCGCACAGGACAGTTGGGAGCAGTTCTTC

v_call: TRBV12-3/TRBV12-4
j_call: TRBJ2-1
clone_size: .
d_call: TRBD2
cdr3_aa: CASMYGRAGEQFF
cdr3_nt: TGTGCCAGCATGTACGGGAGGGCCGGTGAGCAGTTCTTC

v_call: TRBV5-1
j_call: TRBJ2-1
clone_size: few
d_call: .
cdr3_aa: CASSLVPEQFF
cdr3_nt: TGCGCCAGCAGCTTGGTACCTGAGCAGTTCTTC

v_call: TRBV20-1
j_call: TRBJ2-3
clone_size: many
d_call: TRBD2
cdr3_aa: CSARAYAGVPGGTDTQYF
cdr3_nt: TGCAGTGCTAGAGCGTATGCGGGAGTTCCTGGGGGAACAGATACGCAGTATTTT

v_call: TRBV7-2
j_call: TRBJ2-7
clone_size: few
d_call: TRBD2
cdr3_aa: CASSLGLAGGSYEQYF
cdr3_nt: TGTGCCAGCAGCTTAGGGCTAGCGGGAGGGTCCTACGAGCAGTACTTC

v_call: TRBV13
j_call: TRBJ2-3
clone_size: many
d_call: .
cdr3_aa: CASSSQLGDTQYF
cdr3_nt: TGTGCCAGCAGCTCCCAACTCGGGGATACGCAGTATTTT

v_call: TRBV14
j_call: TRBJ2-3
clone_size: few
d_call: TRBD1
cdr3_aa: CASSQVASGTGPSYTQYF
cdr3_nt: TGTGCCAGCAGCCAAGTGGCATCAGGGACAGGACCTTCTTATACGCAGTATTTT

v_call: TRBV5-1
j_call: TRBJ2-2
clone_size: many
d_call: .
cdr3_aa: CASSFVTGELFF
cdr3_nt: TGCGCCAGCAGCTTTGTTACCGGGGAGCTGTTTTTT

v_call: TRBV5-1
j_call: TRBJ2-3
clone_size: many
d_call: TRBD2
cdr3_aa: CASSPGLAALSTDTQYF
cdr3_nt: TGCGCCAGCAGCCCGGGACTAGCGGCTCTTAGCACAGATACGCAGTATTTT

v_call: TRBV20-1
j_call: TRBJ2-7
clone_size: .
d_call: TRBD2
cdr3_aa: CSASPGTSGYYEQYF
cdr3_nt: TGCAGTGCTAGTCCTGGGACTAGCGGCTACTACGAGCAGTACTTC

v_call: TRBV19
j_call: TRBJ2-1
clone_size: few
d_call: .
cdr3_aa: CASSIGTPTYNEQFF
cdr3_nt: TGTGCCAGTAGTATTGGGACACCAACCTACAATGAGCAGTTCTTC

v_call: TRBV4-1
j_call: TRBJ2-1
clone_size: many
d_call: TRBD2
cdr3_aa: CASSQVPGTSGNNEQFF
cdr3_nt: TGCGCCAGCAGCCAAGTTCCCGGGACTAGCGGGAACAATGAGCAGTTCTTC

v_call: TRBV4-3
j_call: TRBJ2-2
clone_size: many
d_call: .
cdr3_aa: CASSQEYTGELFF
cdr3_nt: TGCGCCAGCAGCCAAGAGTACACCGGGGAGCTGTTTTTT

v_call: TRBV11-2
j_call: TRBJ2-5
clone_size: .
d_call: TRBD1
cdr3_aa: CASSYGQGGQETQYF
cdr3_nt: TGTGCCAGCAGCTACGGACAGGGCGGCCAGGAGACCCAGTACTTC

v_call: TRBV18
j_call: TRBJ2-3
clone_size: few
d_call: .
cdr3_aa: CASSRNRWDTQYF
cdr3_nt: TGTGCCAGCTCACGTAACAGGTGGGATACGCAGTATTTT

v_call: TRBV5-1
j_call: TRBJ2-5
clone_size: few
d_call: TRBD1
cdr3_aa: CASSFTGEKTQYF
cdr3_nt: TGCGCCAGCAGCTTTACAGGGGAAAAGACCCAGTACTTC

v_call: TRBV7-8
j_call: TRBJ2-2
clone_size: few
d_call: .
cdr3_aa: CASSSRHSGELFF
cdr3_nt: TGTGCCAGCAGCTCCCGACACTCCGGGGAGCTGTTTTTT

v_call: TRBV27
j_call: TRBJ2-2
clone_size: many
d_call: TRBD2
cdr3_aa: CASSTGLAGAGELFF
cdr3_nt: TGTGCCAGCAGTACGGGGCTAGCGGGCGCCGGGGAGCTGTTTTTT

v_call: TRBV6-5
j_call: TRBJ2-3
clone_size: .
d_call: .
cdr3_aa: CASSYFRGPTDTQYF
cdr3_nt: TGTGCCAGCAGTTACTTCCGGGGCCCCACAGATACGCAGTATTTT

v_call: TRBV12-3/TRBV12-4
j_call: TRBJ2-1
clone_size: many
d_call: .
cdr3_aa: CASSLVGMSSYNEQFF
cdr3_nt: TGTGCCAGCAGTTTAGTAGGCATGAGCTCCTACAATGAGCAGTTCTTC

v_call: TRBV5-1
j_call: TRBJ2-2
clone_size: many
d_call: .
cdr3_aa: CASSGRANTGELFF
cdr3_nt: TGCGCCAGCAGCGGGCGGGCGAACACCGGGGAGCTGTTTTTT

v_call: TRBV4-3
j_call: TRBJ2-7
clone_size: few
d_call: TRBD2
cdr3_aa: CASSQGPAGGIYEQYF
cdr3_nt: TGCGCCAGCAGCCAAGGCCCAGCGGGGGGGATCTACGAGCAGTACTTC

v_call: TRBV7-2
j_call: TRBJ1-1
clone_size: many
d_call: .
cdr3_aa: CASSSAVGTEAFF
cdr3_nt: TGTGCCAGCAGCTCCGCAGTCGGCACTGAAGCTTTCTTT